This paragraph reports one T cell receptor beta chain. The antigen remains undetermined. Sequencing was performed with immunoSEQ multiplex PCR; in TCRdb, only in-frame clones are kept and a portion is missing. The table includes 470,000 or so clones, 81% detected once. The V gene lost 7 bases and the J gene lost 2 bases, with 13 bases spanning the gap. The V gene's germline CDR1 is SGHKS and CDR2 YYEKEE (reference sequence). CDR3 length: 13 amino acids. This sample was included in a study of shared clonotypes between healthy human individuals. Whole-study findings and limits: Expectations were that clonotype sharing among donors would be affected by sequencing depth.

The rearrangement uses TRBV5-5 and TRBJ2-7; no clear D gene. Sequenced sample: PBMCs. This TCR was recovered from a woman aged 40 to 50 in good health. Some clones in this sample may be carry-over from other donors' samples. CDR3 bases: TGTGCCAGCCTTAACCTCGATGCCTACGAGCAGTACTTC. It encodes CASLNLDAYEQYF.